This note documents a single TCR beta chain sequence. Its antigen remains unidentified. The record originates from a study of STAT5B mutations in CD4+ large granular lymphocyte leukemia. Study context: Among healthy donors, a particular HLA allele went with more CDR3 'QG' motifs.

Only in-frame clones appear in the TCRdb table, and some are missing; sequencing was by immunoSEQ multiplex PCR. The data hold about 26,000 clones, with more than 60% observed a single time. General study results and limits: TRBV06-family usage was enriched in top patient clones (8/27) versus controls (2/35). Main leukemic clonotypes were patient-specific, but roughly 25% appeared at low frequency elsewhere. Without HLA matching, higher CD4+ than CD8+ T-LGLL clonality could reflect small sample size.

The CDR3 is 14 residues long. CDR1 is ENHRY and CDR2 is SYGVKD in the germline V gene. V was trimmed by 2 bases and J by 1 base, leaving 8 bases between them. Sequencing was performed on CD4+ T cells from blood buffy coats. The chain links TRBV10-3 to TRBJ1-1, with a weak D call TRBD1 (5 bases). The clonotype comes from a human donor in good health. Written as DNA, the CDR3 is TGTGCCATCAGTGAGCGGGGCTCGAACACTGAAGCTTTCTTT. Protein product: CAISERGSNTEAFF.